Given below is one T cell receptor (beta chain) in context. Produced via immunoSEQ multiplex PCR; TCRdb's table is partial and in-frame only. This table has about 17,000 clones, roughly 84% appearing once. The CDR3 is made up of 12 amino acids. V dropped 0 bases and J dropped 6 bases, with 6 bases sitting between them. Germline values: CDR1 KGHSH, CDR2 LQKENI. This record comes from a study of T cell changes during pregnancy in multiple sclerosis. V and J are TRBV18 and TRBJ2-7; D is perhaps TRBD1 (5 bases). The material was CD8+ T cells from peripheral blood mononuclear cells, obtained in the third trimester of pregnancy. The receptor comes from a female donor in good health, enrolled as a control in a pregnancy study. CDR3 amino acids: CASSPPQGEQYF. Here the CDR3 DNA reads TGTGCCAGCTCACCACCTCAGGGCGAGCAGTACTTC.